The 27 T cell receptor beta chains listed next were all sequenced from one sample in a study of OX40 agonist ivuxolimab in advanced cancers. TCRdb keeps only in-frame clones here, not all; method: immunoSEQ multiplex PCR. The sample holds approximately 50,000 clones; roughly 84% are singletons and the top ten take roughly 0.6%. Sequenced here: CD4+ or CD8+ T cells sorted from blood, sampled in a trial of the OX40 agonist ivuxolimab. These receptors were taken from an adult with an advanced solid tumor such as melanoma, head and neck, liver or kidney cancer.

J is TRBJ2-2 and V is TRBV23-1; 8 bases align to TRBD2. TRBV23-1 counts as an open reading frame of uncertain function. J gave up 2 bases and V 8 bases, and 10 bases lay outside the gene matches. The CDR3 has 16 amino acids. CDR3 DNA: TGCGCCAGCCAGGAAGGTATAGCGGGAAACACCGGGGAGCTGTTTTTT. Its protein product is CASQEGIAGNTGELFF.

The chain is built from TRBV6-6 and TRBJ1-2, with D perhaps matching TRBD1 (5 bases). The CDR3 consists of 12 residues. V was pared by 1 base and J by 8 bases, with 8 bases between. The germline gives CDR1 MNHNY, CDR2 SVGAGI (reference sequence). CDR3 sequence reads: CASSYWWDGYTF. The CDR3 DNA follows: TGTGCCAGCAGTTACTGGTGGGACGGCTACACCTTC.

The table lists this clone with a few counts. The chain employs TRBV5-8 and TRBJ1-2; 10 bases agree with TRBD1. V dropped 4 bases and J dropped 3; count of bases not matched to a gene: 6. The CDR3 has 15 residues. Germline V gene lookup returns CDR1 SGHTS and CDR2 YDEGEE. DNA of the CDR3: TGTGCCAGCAGCCCCCGGACAGGGGGGTACTATGGCTACACCTTC. It is translated as CASSPRTGGYYGYTF.

V and J are TRBV19 and TRBJ2-1; D gene unclear. Germline lookup yields CDR1 LNHDA and CDR2 SQIVND (reference sequence). V was shortened by 5 bases and J by 6 bases, with 14 bases between the two germline ends. This CDR3 comprises 14 residues. The CDR3 spells CASSLSKASNEQFF. CDR3 DNA: TGTGCCAGTAGTCTATCTAAAGCCTCCAATGAGCAGTTCTTC.

This chain joins TRBV4-1 and TRBJ1-2; unclear D gene. CDR1 is MGHRA, CDR2 YSYEKL, per germline. V lost 1 base to trimming and J lost 4 bases, with 10 bases between them. The CDR3 covers 14 residues. The CDR3, as DNA: TGCGCCAGCAGCCAAGTGCAGTCGAGCTATGGCTACACCTTC. It yields the protein CASSQVQSSYGYTF.

This clone was seen a single time. V and J are TRBV6-6 and TRBJ2-6, with TRBD2 as a possible D gene (5 bases). V lost 4 bases and J 0 bases, leaving 10 bases between the germline ends. Germline lookup yields CDR1 MNHNY and CDR2 SVGAGI (reference sequence). The CDR3 extends over 16 amino acids. The CDR3 sequence: CASSSLRGSGANVLTF. CDR3 coding DNA: TGTGCCAGCAGTTCGCTCCGGGGCTCTGGGGCCAACGTCCTGACTTTC.

V gene TRBV2 combines with J gene TRBJ1-2, with D tentatively TRBD1 (6 bases). This CDR3 spans 12 amino acids. The germline gives CDR1 SNHLY, CDR2 FYNNEI. Trimming pared 6 bases from V and 2 bases from J, leaving 7 bases between. The CDR3 reads CASSTGNYGYTF. As DNA, the CDR3 is TGTGCCAGCAGCACAGGGAACTATGGCTACACCTTC.

This clone was observed a single time. The J gene is TRBJ1-1, the V gene TRBV6-6, with 10 bases identical to TRBD1. Germline V lookup: CDR1 MNHNY, CDR2 SVGAGI (reference sequence). This CDR3 has 15 residues. J was trimmed by 6 bases and V by 6 bases; bases with no gene match: 10. CDR3 sequence: CASRNPGTGVAEAFF. The DNA for the CDR3 is TGTGCCAGCAGGAACCCCGGGACAGGGGTGGCTGAAGCTTTCTTT.

The rearrangement links TRBV6-1 to TRBJ1-6, with TRBD1 matching over 8 bases. The CDR3 runs to 15 residues. V was clipped by 3 bases and J by 6 bases; unmatched bases: 4. Germline V lookup: CDR1 MNHNS, CDR2 SASEGT. CDR3 sequence: CASSEIQGANSPLHF. The CDR3 region has the DNA TGTGCCAGCAGTGAGATCCAGGGGGCTAATTCACCCCTCCACTTT.

The chain has TRBV30 and TRBJ2-7; possibly TRBD1 for D (6 bases). This CDR3 comprises 13 residues. The germline V and J ends were trimmed by 2 bases and 6 bases, with 14 bases remaining between them. The V gene's germline CDR1 is GTSNPN and CDR2 SVGIG (reference sequence). The CDR3 reads CAWSQGWGREQYF. DNA of the CDR3: TGTGCCTGGAGTCAAGGCTGGGGGCGCGAGCAGTACTTC.

The chain employs TRBV27 and TRBJ2-7; D is tentatively TRBD1 or TRBD2 (5 bases each). Trimming removed 3 bases from V and 1 base from J, with 13 bases in between. This CDR3 is 15 amino acids long. Germline V gives CDR1 MNHEY, CDR2 SMNVEV (reference sequence). The CDR3 reads CASSFSRGPSYEQYF. The DNA of the CDR3 is TGTGCCAGCAGTTTCTCCCGGGGCCCGTCCTACGAGCAGTACTTC.

This clone was picked up one time. The rearrangement uses TRBV28 and TRBJ1-2; TRBD1 matches at 7 bases. Trimming at V came to 3 bases and at J to 2 bases, leaving 3 bases not matched to a gene. CDR1 MDHEN and CDR2 SYDVKM come from the germline V gene. The CDR3 extends over 14 amino acids. CDR3 amino acids: CASSLEGANYGYTF. The DNA for the CDR3 is TGTGCCAGCAGTTTGGAGGGGGCGAACTATGGCTACACCTTC.

J is TRBJ2-3 and V is TRBV5-6; a possible D gene is TRBD2 (6 bases). Germline CDR1 reads SGHDT; CDR2 reads YYEEEE. V was cut by 6 bases and J by 1 base, with 15 bases left in between. This CDR3 is 15 amino acids long. Written as DNA, the CDR3 is TGTGCCAGCAACTTTTGGGCTAGCGGCACAGATACGCAGTATTTT. Its protein is CASNFWASGTDTQYF. The variable domain in full, with the rest retrieved from reference TRBV5-6 and TRBJ2-3, is DAGVTQSPTHLIKTRGQQVTLRCSPKSGHDTVSWYQQALGQGPQFIFQYYEEEERQRGNFPDRFSGHQFPNYSSELNVNALLLGDSALYLCASNFWASGTDTQYFGPGTRLTVL.

This clone was found a few times. The rearrangement joins TRBV7-3 to TRBJ2-3; D not resolved. Per germline, CDR1 SGHTA and CDR2 FQGTGA. Deletions cut 5 bases from V and 1 base from J, with 10 bases between. CDR3 length: 14 amino acids. CDR3 sequence (DNA): TGTGCCAGCAGCCCCTATGCGGGCACAGATACGCAGTATTTT. It yields the protein CASSPYAGTDTQYF.

This chain uses TRBV15 with TRBJ1-1; D is unresolved. Germline V gene sequence: CDR1 LNHNV, CDR2 YYDKDF (reference sequence). The CDR3 is 12 amino acids. Trimming took off 6 bases at V and 1 base at J, with 6 bases between the two ends. CDR3 nucleotide sequence: TGTGCCACCAGACTCCCGAACACTGAAGCTTTCTTT. This encodes CATRLPNTEAFF.

The chain is built from TRBV5-4 and TRBJ1-2, with D possibly TRBD1 on 6 matching bases. Germline V gives CDR1 SGHNT, CDR2 YYREEE (reference sequence). This CDR3 comprises 15 residues. Trimming took off 0 bases at V and 2 bases at J, with 11 bases between the two ends. This CDR3 reads CASSLAFGGNYGYTF. The CDR3 nucleotides read TGTGCCAGCAGCTTGGCCTTCGGGGGCAACTATGGCTACACCTTC.

The chain is built from TRBV5-4 and TRBJ1-4; perhaps TRBD1 as D (5 bases). The V gene lost 1 base and the J gene lost 8 bases, with 15 bases spanning the gap. The CDR3 covers 15 residues. Germline V lookup: CDR1 SGHNT, CDR2 YYREEE (reference sequence). The CDR3 spells CASSLRSGAEEKLFF. The DNA for the CDR3 is TGTGCCAGCAGCTTGCGTTCCGGGGCTGAGGAAAAACTGTTTTTT.

The chain links TRBV6-1 to TRBJ1-1; 9 positions match TRBD1. The ends lost 4 bases at V and 11 bases at J; junction bases unmatched: 8. Germline CDR1 is MNHNS and CDR2 is SASEGT. The CDR3 length is 13 residues. CDR3 in amino acids: CASSARTGGMAFF. CDR3 nucleotide sequence: TGTGCCAGCAGTGCCCGTACAGGGGGCATGGCTTTCTTT.

A single count supports this clone. The chain employs TRBV30 and TRBJ2-1; 16 bases align to TRBD2. After removal of 5 bases from V and 0 bases from J, the junction contained 19 bases not matched to a gene. The CDR3 spans 22 residues. Germline V gene lookup returns CDR1 GTSNPN and CDR2 SVGIG (reference sequence). CDR3 region: CAWSGSAGTSGRVPSSYNEQFF. As DNA, the CDR3 is TGTGCCTGGTCGGGGTCGGCAGGGACTAGCGGGAGGGTACCGAGCTCCTACAATGAGCAGTTCTTC. Supplemented by reference TRBV30 and TRBJ2-1, the full variable domain reads SQTIHQWPATLVQPVGSPLSLECTVEGTSNPNLYWYRQAAGRGLQLLFYSVGIGQISSEVPQNLSASRPQDRQFILSSKKLLLSDSGFYLCAWSGSAGTSGRVPSSYNEQFFGPGTRLTVL.

This rearrangement joins TRBV4-1 to TRBJ1-6, with D unclear. Germline assignment: CDR1 MGHRA and CDR2 YSYEKL. Trimming left V 0 bases short and J 3 bases short, with 3 bases between. The CDR3 loop spans 14 amino acids. Here the CDR3 DNA reads TGCGCCAGCAGCCAAGATCTCTATAATTCACCCCTCCACTTT. Amino acids: CASSQDLYNSPLHF.

The CDR3 region is CASSELPITGLETQYF. The CDR3, as DNA: TGTGCCAGCAGTGAACTCCCAATCACAGGCTTAGAGACCCAGTACTTC. The chain combines TRBV25-1 with TRBJ2-5; perhaps TRBD1 as D (5 bases). This CDR3 has 16 residues. Trimming stripped 2 bases from V and 4 bases from J, with 17 bases between. Germline loops: CDR1 MGHDK, CDR2 SYGVNS.

CDR3 sequence: CASSLALAEDTQYF. In DNA, the CDR3 is TGTGCCAGCAGCTTAGCCCTAGCGGAAGATACGCAGTATTTT. This chain uses TRBV7-8 with TRBJ2-3; 7 positions match TRBD2. Per the germline V gene, CDR1 is SGHVS and CDR2 is FQNEAQ. The CDR3 covers 14 residues. After removal of 0 bases from V and 5 bases from J, the junction contained 2 bases not matched to a gene.

V and J are TRBV29-1 and TRBJ2-2; 7 nucleotides align to TRBD2. CDR1 and CDR2 from the germline V gene are SQVTM and ANQGSEA. V dropped 5 bases and J dropped 6; count of bases not matched to a gene: 9. This CDR3 spans 14 amino acids. DNA of the CDR3: TGCAGCGTTTTCCTCCCTGGACTAGCCGGGGAGCTGTTTTTT. Amino acids: CSVFLPGLAGELFF.

Only one count was recorded for this clone. V is TRBV12-5 and J is TRBJ1-2; weak D call: TRBD1 (6 bases). This CDR3 is 16 amino acids long. V was clipped by 3 bases and J by 4 bases, with 18 bases between them. Looked up from germline, CDR1 is LGHNT and CDR2 is FRNRAP. CDR3 sequence reads: CASGLVSRGQIYGYTF. The CDR3 nucleotides read TGTGCTAGTGGTTTAGTCTCCCGGGGGCAGATCTATGGCTACACCTTC.

This sequence joins TRBV5-6 and TRBJ2-1; D might be TRBD1 (5 bases). CDR3 length: 15 residues. Germline CDR1 reads SGHDT; CDR2 reads YYEEEE. The germline V and J ends were trimmed by 4 bases and 0 bases, with 11 bases remaining between them. DNA of the CDR3: TGTGCCAGCAGCAATGGGGCAAGCTCCTACAATGAGCAGTTCTTC. This sequence encodes CASSNGASSYNEQFF.

The V gene is TRBV5-6, the J gene TRBJ1-2, with D possibly being TRBD1 (6 bases). CDR3 length: 15 residues. The V gene's germline CDR1 is SGHDT and CDR2 YYEEEE. Between the trimmed V and J ends, which lost 0 bases and 3 bases, there was a span of 12 bases. In nucleotides, the CDR3 is TGTGCCAGCAGCTTGGTACAGGGTGTTGACTATGGCTACACCTTC. It encodes CASSLVQGVDYGYTF.

The V call is TRBV19, the J call TRBJ1-5; a weak D match, TRBD1 (5 bases). CDR1 and CDR2 from the germline V gene are LNHDA and SQIVND (reference sequence). Trimming pared 0 bases from V and 0 bases from J, leaving 9 bases between. CDR3 length equals 16 residues. The CDR3 bases are TGTGCCAGTAGTATAGACGGGACGGATAGCAATCAGCCCCAGCATTTT. Amino acids: CASSIDGTDSNQPQHF.